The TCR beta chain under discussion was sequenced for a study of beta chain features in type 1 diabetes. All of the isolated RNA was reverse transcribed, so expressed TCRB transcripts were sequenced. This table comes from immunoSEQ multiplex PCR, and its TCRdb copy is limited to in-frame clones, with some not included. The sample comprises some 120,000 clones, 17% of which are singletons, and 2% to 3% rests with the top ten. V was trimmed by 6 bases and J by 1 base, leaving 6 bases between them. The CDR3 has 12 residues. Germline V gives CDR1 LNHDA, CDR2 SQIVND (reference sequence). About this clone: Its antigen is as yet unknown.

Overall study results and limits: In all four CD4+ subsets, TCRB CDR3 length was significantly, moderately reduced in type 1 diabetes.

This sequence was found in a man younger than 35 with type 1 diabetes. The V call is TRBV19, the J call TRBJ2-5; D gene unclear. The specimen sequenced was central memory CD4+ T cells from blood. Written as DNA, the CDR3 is TGTGCCAGTAGCTTGCGCCAAGAGACCCAGTACTTC. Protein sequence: CASSLRQETQYF.